This T cell receptor beta chain was found in a study of cytomegalovirus exposure and HLA in healthy donors. The length of the CDR3 is 14 residues. Germline V lookup: CDR1 MDHEN, CDR2 SYDVKM. Trimming took off 7 bases at V and 15 bases at J, with 24 bases between the two ends. Details on this clone: Its antigen is not known.

Findings and limits, study-wide: TRBV6-2, TRBV6-3 and some other V segments were excluded as indistinguishable. In an earlier analysis, productive rearrangement rates for most beta V segments clustered near 87% or 30%. Later analysis suggested most CMV-associated TCR beta chains were HLA-restricted.

The primer mix had 60 Vbeta and 13 Jbeta primers. Here immunoSEQ multiplex PCR was the method, and the copy in TCRdb shows in-frame clones only, minus some. This table holds under 150,000 clones, 70% to 85% found once. The source material was PBMCs. This sequence was found in a man aged 25 to 40 in good health and CMV-seropositive. J is TRBJ1-4 and V is TRBV28, with D perhaps matching TRBD1 (6 bases). The CDR3 sequence: CASTISGAHPGMFF. In nucleotides, the CDR3 is TGTGCCAGCACCATTTCAGGGGCCCACCCGGGAATGTTTTTT. The whole variable domain, filled in from reference TRBV28 and TRBJ1-4, reads DVKVTQSSRYLVKRTGEKVFLECVQDMDHENMFWYRQDPGLGLRLIYFSYDVKMKEKGDIPEGYSVSREKKERFSLILESASTNQTSMYLCASTISGAHPGMFFGSGTQLSVL.